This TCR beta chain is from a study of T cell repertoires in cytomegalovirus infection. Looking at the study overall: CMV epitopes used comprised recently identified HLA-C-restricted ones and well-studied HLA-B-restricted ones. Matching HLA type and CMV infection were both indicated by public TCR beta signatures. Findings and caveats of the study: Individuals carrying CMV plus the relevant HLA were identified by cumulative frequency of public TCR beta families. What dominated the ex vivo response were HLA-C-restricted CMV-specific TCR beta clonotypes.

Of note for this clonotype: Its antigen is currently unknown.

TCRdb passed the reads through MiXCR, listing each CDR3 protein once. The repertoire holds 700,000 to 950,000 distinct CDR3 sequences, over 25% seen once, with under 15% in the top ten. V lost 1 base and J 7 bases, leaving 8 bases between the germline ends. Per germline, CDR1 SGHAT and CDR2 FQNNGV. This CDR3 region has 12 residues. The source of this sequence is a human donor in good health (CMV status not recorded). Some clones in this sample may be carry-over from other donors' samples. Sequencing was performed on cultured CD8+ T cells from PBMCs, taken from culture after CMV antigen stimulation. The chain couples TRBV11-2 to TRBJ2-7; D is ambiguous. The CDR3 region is CASSLGSQEQYF. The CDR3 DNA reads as TGTGCCAGCAGCTTAGGGAGTCAGGAGCAGTACTTC.